The 5 T cell receptor beta chains presented below share a single source sample, sequenced in a study of regulatory T cells in long-lasting Graves disease. Time point reported: persistent/refractory GD, antithyroid drugs over 5 years with positive TRAb. RNA isolated from PBMCs was used to make the TCR library. Relying on iRepertoire HTBI primers and Arm-PCR of CDR3 regions, the team built TCR beta libraries. TCRdb redid the calling of the multiplex PCR reads with MiXCR, one entry per CDR3 protein. The table shows 600,000 to 800,000 distinct CDR3 sequences, with around 30% occurring only once. The specimen comprised peripheral blood mononuclear cells (PBMCs), sampled when the disease was refractory, from a patient treated with antithyroid drugs. The receptor set was obtained from a female donor with Graves disease.

The sample holds one count of this clonotype. This rearrangement joins TRBV6-1 to TRBJ1-5, with D maybe TRBD1 (5 bases). Per germline, CDR1 MNHNS and CDR2 SASEGT. Trimming removed 6 bases from V and 2 bases from J, with 17 bases in between. This CDR3 is built from 16 residues. CDR3 protein: CASRDWGGGRNQPQHF. DNA for the CDR3: TGTGCCAGCAGGGACTGGGGGGGGGGTCGCAATCAGCCCCAGCATTTT.

In this sample, this clonotype turned up a few times. The chain employs TRBV2 and TRBJ2-7, with TRBD1 matching 8 bases. This CDR3 spans 14 amino acids. Germline-derived CDR1 and CDR2 are SNHLY and FYNNEI. With V trimmed by 6 bases and J by 0 bases, 4 bases remained unmatched. This CDR3 reads CASRDRVSSYEQYF. CDR3 nucleotides: TGTGCCAGCAGGGACAGGGTGAGCTCCTACGAGCAGTACTTC.

This clonotype was counted ten times or more. The chain employs TRBV28 and TRBJ1-2; 7 bases line up with TRBD1. CDR3 size: 16 residues. Germline CDR1 and CDR2: MDHEN and SYDVKM. J lost 3 bases, V lost 8 bases, and 15 bases had no gene match. The CDR3 DNA follows: TGTGCCAGCGCCTCAGGGGGTCCTACCGGGTACTATGGCTACACCTTC. This translates into CASASGGPTGYYGYTF.

The gene calls are TRBV20-1 and TRBJ1-1; TRBD1 matches 8 bases. CDR1 is DFQATT, CDR2 SNEGSKA, per germline (reference sequence). Trimming removed 1 base from V and 0 bases from J; junction bases left unmatched: 4. The CDR3 spans 15 residues. The DNA for the CDR3 is TGCAGTGCTAGAGTTCAGGGACAGGTGAACACTGAAGCTTTCTTT. Protein: CSARVQGQVNTEAFF.

This clonotype was seen repeatedly, ten times or more. The chain uses TRBV11-2 and TRBJ1-2; tentatively, D is TRBD1 (6 bases). The CDR3 is made up of 15 amino acids. Germline V lookup: CDR1 SGHAT, CDR2 FQNNGV. Trimming pared 1 base from V and 5 bases from J, leaving 14 bases between. CDR3 bases: TGTGCCAGCAGCTTAGTCCTGGGGGCGGAGTATGGCTACACCTTC. This gives the protein CASSLVLGAEYGYTF.